Presented here are 23 T cell receptor beta chains from one specimen sequenced in a study of blood T cell repertoires in COVID-19. The data were produced by immunoSEQ multiplex PCR, yet TCRdb's version contains in-frame clones alone and is incomplete. The data show 150,000 to 200,000 clones, approximately 82% seen once. The sample comprised peripheral blood. The source of these receptors is a woman of 80 years or more with acute or convalescent COVID-19.

CDR3 region: CASSFTGGYQETQYF. In DNA form, the CDR3 reads TGTGCCAGCAGCTTCACAGGGGGGTACCAAGAGACCCAGTACTTC. The rearrangement links TRBV7-9 to TRBJ2-5, with 8 bases aligning to TRBD1. V lost 3 bases, J lost 0 bases, and 3 bases stayed unmatched. CDR1 and CDR2 from the germline V gene are SEHNR and FQNEAQ (reference sequence). The length of the CDR3 is 15 residues.

Turning to this clone: Germline and junction disagree at one end, which may indicate a read error. This sequence joins TRBV3-1 (or the pseudogene TRBV3-2) and TRBJ2-1; D may be TRBD1 (8 bases). This CDR3 has 15 amino acids. Germline CDR1 is LGHDT and CDR2 is YNNKEL (reference sequence). The CDR3 spells CANSPRQGRDNEQFF. CDR3 in DNA: TGTGCCAACAGCCCCCGACAGGGGAGGGACAATGAGCAGTTCTTC.

The chain joins TRBV19 to TRBJ2-1; 8 bases line up with TRBD1. Germline V lookup: CDR1 LNHDA, CDR2 SQIVND (reference sequence). CDR3 length equals 16 residues. The V and J ends lost 6 bases and 0 bases, in that order; junction bases with no gene match: 7. CDR3 nucleotides: TGTGCCAGTAGCAGGGACAGGTTCAGCTCCTACAATGAGCAGTTCTTC. Its protein product is CASSRDRFSSYNEQFF.

The V gene is TRBV7-8, the J gene TRBJ2-3; 9 nucleotides match TRBD2. CDR1 is SGHVS, CDR2 FQNEAQ, per germline. The ends lost 3 bases at V and 1 base at J; junction bases unmatched: 5. This CDR3 is built from 16 residues. The CDR3 coding sequence is TGTGCCAGCAGCTTTGGCGTAGCGGGAGGCACAGATACGCAGTATTTT. This gives the protein CASSFGVAGGTDTQYF.

The chain carries TRBV27 and TRBJ2-7, with TRBD1 as a possible D gene (7 bases). The germline V and J ends were trimmed by 4 bases and 7 bases, with 11 bases remaining between them. CDR1 and CDR2 (germline): MNHEY, SMNVEV (reference sequence). This CDR3 is 12 amino acids long. The CDR3 DNA reads TGTGCCAGCAGTTATCCAGGGGGGGAGCAGTACTTC. Translated, it gives CASSYPGGEQYF.

This clone was recorded a few times. This chain connects TRBV30 to TRBJ2-1; D remains ambiguous. The CDR3 runs to 11 residues. Germline CDR1 is GTSNPN and CDR2 is SVGIG (reference sequence). The ends were cut back, 2 bases at V and 7 bases at J, with 6 bases in the middle. The CDR3 coding sequence is TGTGCCTGGAGTCCTCTGAATGAGCAGTTCTTC. This sequence encodes CAWSPLNEQFF.

The rearrangement joins TRBV12-3 or TRBV12-4 to TRBJ2-7; D is perhaps TRBD1 (6 bases). The V gene lost 2 bases and the J gene lost 4 bases, with 9 bases spanning the gap. The length of the CDR3 is 13 residues. The CDR3 DNA reads as TGTGCCAGCAGTTTAACGGACAGTTACGAGCAGTACTTC. It encodes CASSLTDSYEQYF.

The chain couples TRBV11-2 to TRBJ2-1, with 8 bases that match TRBD2. CDR1 is SGHAT, CDR2 FQNNGV, per germline. The CDR3 runs 15 residues. J gave up 4 bases and V 2 bases, and 4 bases lay outside the gene matches. This CDR3 is CASSLRTSPYNEQFF. CDR3 in DNA: TGTGCCAGCAGCTTAAGGACTAGCCCTTACAATGAGCAGTTCTTC. Supplemented by reference TRBV11-2 and TRBJ2-1, the full variable domain reads EAGVAQSPRYKIIEKRQSVAFWCNPISGHATLYWYQQILGQGPKLLIQFQNNGVVDDSQLPKDRFSAERLKGVDSTLKIQPAKLEDSAVYLCASSLRTSPYNEQFFGPGTRLTVL.

The genes are TRBV6-5 and TRBJ2-7; TRBD1 is a possible D gene (6 bases). V lost 4 bases to trimming and J lost 3 bases, with 13 bases between them. This CDR3 region has 14 residues. Per germline, CDR1 MNHEY and CDR2 SVGAGI. The CDR3 spells CASSSQGSYYEQYF. The CDR3, as DNA: TGTGCCAGCAGTTCCCAGGGGTCGTACTACGAGCAGTACTTC.

This clone was picked up many times. The chain joins TRBV6-2 or TRBV6-3 to TRBJ2-2; D is perhaps TRBD2 (6 bases). The length of the CDR3 is 17 residues. Germline CDR1 and CDR2: MNHEY and SVGEGT. Between the trimmed V and J ends, which lost 0 bases and 2 bases, there was a span of 13 bases. The DNA for the CDR3 is TGTGCCAGCAGTTACTCGAAGGGGAGGCCTAACACCGGGGAGCTGTTTTTT. Protein product: CASSYSKGRPNTGELFF.

The chain combines TRBV27 with TRBJ2-1; D is unresolved. Trimming left V 7 bases short and J 0 bases short, with 10 bases between. Germline-derived CDR1 and CDR2 are MNHEY and SMNVEV (reference sequence). The CDR3 length is 14 residues. The chain's CDR3 is CASTAFSSYNEQFF. In nucleotides, the CDR3 is TGTGCCAGCACCGCATTCAGCTCCTACAATGAGCAGTTCTTC.

This clone was detected many times. The genes are TRBV6-5 and TRBJ1-4; 8 nucleotides align to TRBD1. Germline CDR1 and CDR2: MNHEY and SVGAGI. The CDR3 extends over 16 amino acids. J gave up 3 bases and V 2 bases, and 5 bases lay outside the gene matches. The CDR3 loop reads CASSYTGGQANEKLFF. The CDR3 DNA is TGTGCCAGCAGTTACACGGGGGGACAGGCTAATGAAAAACTGTTTTTT.

The chain carries TRBV27 and TRBJ1-2, with TRBD1 matching 7 bases. CDR1 is MNHEY, CDR2 SMNVEV, per germline (reference sequence). The trim removed 6 bases at V and 3 bases at J, leaving 4 bases unmatched. This CDR3 contains 13 residues. The CDR3 DNA reads TGTGCCAGCAGCCAACAGGGGTACTATGGCTACACCTTC. Translation: CASSQQGYYGYTF.

J is TRBJ1-2 and V is TRBV5-1; TRBD1 matches at 10 bases. Looked up from germline, CDR1 is SGHRS and CDR2 is YFSETQ. V trimming: 2 bases; J trimming: 1 base; junction bases outside the gene matches: 2. CDR3 length equals 15 residues. The CDR3 DNA reads as TGCGCCAGCAGCTTACGGGACAGGGGTAACTATGGCTACACCTTC. Protein product: CASSLRDRGNYGYTF. Drawing the rest from reference TRBV5-1 and TRBJ1-2, the complete variable domain is KAGVTQTPRYLIKTRGQQVTLSCSPISGHRSVSWYQQTPGQGLQFLFEYFSETQRNKGNFPGRFSGRQFSNSRSEMNVSTLELGDSALYLCASSLRDRGNYGYTFGSGTRLTVV.

V usage is TRBV18 and J usage is TRBJ1-3; weak D call: TRBD1 (6 bases). In germline, CDR1 is KGHSH, CDR2 LQKENI. Trimming shortened V by 8 bases and J by 0 bases, and 8 bases separated the two germline ends. The CDR3 runs to 13 residues. CDR3: CASQGGSGNTIYF. The CDR3, as DNA: TGTGCCAGCCAAGGGGGCTCTGGAAACACCATATATTTT. Together with reference TRBV18 and TRBJ1-3, the CDR3 gives the full variable domain: NAGVMQNPRHLVRRRGQEARLRCSPMKGHSHVYWYRQLPEEGLKFMVYLQKENIIDESGMPKERFSAEFPKEGPSILRIQQVVRGDSAAYFCASQGGSGNTIYFGEGSWLTVV.

The chain combines TRBV6-5 with TRBJ2-3; D might be TRBD2 (7 bases). Trimming took off 7 bases at V and 4 bases at J, with 18 bases between the two ends. Germline CDR1 MNHEY, CDR2 SVGAGI. There are 15 residues in the CDR3. The CDR3 bases are TGTGCCAGCAACCAGCGGGGAGGGGGGGCAGATACGCAGTATTTT. Protein product: CASNQRGGGADTQYF.

The rearrangement links TRBV5-6 to TRBJ2-3, with TRBD1 as a possible D gene (5 bases). This CDR3 has 14 amino acids. Per germline, CDR1 SGHDT and CDR2 YYEEEE. V was cut by 4 bases and J by 4 bases, with 13 bases left in between. CDR3: CASSPLRRADTQYF. CDR3 in DNA: TGTGCCAGCAGCCCCCTGCGCAGGGCAGATACGCAGTATTTT.

The chain couples TRBV9 to TRBJ2-5; D is possibly TRBD1 (6 bases). The V end was cut by 5 bases, the J end by 2 bases, with 10 bases between. The CDR3 extends over 13 amino acids. Germline V gives CDR1 SGDLS, CDR2 YYNGEE. The CDR3 bases are TGTGCCAGCAGAGGGACAAATCAAGAGACCCAGTACTTC. It is translated as CASRGTNQETQYF.

The CDR3 sequence is CSASVSEGLGDTQYF. The CDR3 coding sequence is TGCAGTGCTAGTGTCTCGGAGGGCTTGGGAGATACGCAGTATTTT. The V gene is TRBV20-1, the J gene TRBJ2-3; a weak D match, TRBD2 (6 bases). The CDR3 sequence is 15 residues long. Trimming cost V 3 bases and J 5 bases, with 18 bases left between them. The germline V gene has CDR1 DFQATT and CDR2 SNEGSKA (reference sequence).

This chain connects TRBV7-9 to TRBJ2-7; 7 bases are a match to TRBD2. CDR1 and CDR2 from the germline V gene are SEHNR and FQNEAQ (reference sequence). The CDR3 has 16 amino acids. After removal of 7 bases from V and 2 bases from J, the junction contained 14 bases not matched to a gene. DNA of the CDR3: TGTGCCAGCACCCCCCGTGGGCCTAGCGGAGCCTACGAGCAGTACTTC. The encoded protein is CASTPRGPSGAYEQYF.

The chain has TRBV30 and TRBJ2-1; TRBD2 matches at 11 bases. V shed 3 bases and J 3 bases; nucleotides not matched to a gene: 4. The CDR3 totals 15 residues. CDR1 is GTSNPN and CDR2 is SVGIG in the germline V gene (reference sequence). The CDR3 region is CAWSRGTSGYNEQFF. CDR3 coding DNA: TGTGCCTGGAGCCGAGGGACTAGCGGCTACAATGAGCAGTTCTTC.

The V and J genes are TRBV5-6 and TRBJ1-2; D is unclear. In germline, CDR1 is SGHDT, CDR2 YYEEEE. Trimming removed 0 bases at V and 6 bases at J, with 15 bases between. The CDR3 loop spans 15 amino acids. The CDR3 DNA sequence: TGTGCCAGCAGCTTGGGCACTCCCCCGAGAAATGGCTACACCTTC. It is translated as CASSLGTPPRNGYTF.

The gene calls are TRBV11-3 and TRBJ2-2; D might be TRBD2 (6 bases). This CDR3 has 13 residues. Trimming took 8 bases from V and 1 from J, leaving 8 bases between them. Germline loops: CDR1 SGHNT, CDR2 YENEEA. The chain's CDR3 is CASGGRNTGELFF. The DNA of the CDR3 is TGTGCCAGCGGAGGGCGGAACACCGGGGAGCTGTTTTTT.